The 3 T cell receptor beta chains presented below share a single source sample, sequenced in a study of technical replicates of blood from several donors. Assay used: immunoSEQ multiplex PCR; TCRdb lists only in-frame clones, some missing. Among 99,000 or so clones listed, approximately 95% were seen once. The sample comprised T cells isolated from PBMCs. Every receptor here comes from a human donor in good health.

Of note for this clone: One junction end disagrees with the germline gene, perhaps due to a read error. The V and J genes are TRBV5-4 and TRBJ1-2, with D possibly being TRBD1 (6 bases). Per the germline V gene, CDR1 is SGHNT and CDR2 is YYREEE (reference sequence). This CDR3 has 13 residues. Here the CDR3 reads CASRRTAEENPSF. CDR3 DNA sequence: TGTGCCAGCAGACGGACAGCCGAGGAAAATCCTTCCTTC.

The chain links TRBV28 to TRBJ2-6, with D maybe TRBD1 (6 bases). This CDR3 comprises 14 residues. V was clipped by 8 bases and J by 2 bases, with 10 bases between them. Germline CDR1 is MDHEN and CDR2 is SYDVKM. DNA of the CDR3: TGTGCCAGCGACAGACAGGCTGGGGCCAACGTCCTGACTTTC. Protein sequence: CASDRQAGANVLTF. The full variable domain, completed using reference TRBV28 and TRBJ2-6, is DVKVTQSSRYLVKRTGEKVFLECVQDMDHENMFWYRQDPGLGLRLIYFSYDVKMKEKGDIPEGYSVSREKKERFSLILESASTNQTSMYLCASDRQAGANVLTFGAGSRLTVL.

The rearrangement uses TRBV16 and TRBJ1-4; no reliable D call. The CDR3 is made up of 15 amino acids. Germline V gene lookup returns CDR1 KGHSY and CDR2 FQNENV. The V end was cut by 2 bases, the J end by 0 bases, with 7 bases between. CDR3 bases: TGTGCCAGCAGCCAAGGAGGAGCAACTAATGAAAAACTGTTTTTT. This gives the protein CASSQGGATNEKLFF.